The rows below give T cell receptor beta chains drawn from one sample of a study of T-cell reconstitution after alpha-beta-depleted transplantation in children. From the PCR reads, TCRdb called clonotypes with MiXCR, one entry per CDR3 protein. The sample yields under 250,000 distinct CDR3 sequences, more than 20% seen once. The sequences come from PBMCs, mostly from graft donor cells, collected 360 days after TCRalphabeta/CD19-depleted stem cell transplant. The receptors derive from a female patient aged 2-15 years who had a stem cell transplant for congenital amegakaryocytic thrombocytopenia, so the T cells may come from the graft donor. Both conserved end residues are part of each CDR3. D genes are given only for firm matches. Size is omitted from some rows. Given values are once, few, many or a class for expanded clones.

j_call	clone_size	d_call	v_call	cdr3_nt	cdr3_aa
TRBJ2-3	.	TRBD1	TRBV20-1	TGCAGTGCTGGGGACAGACTGAGAGATACGCAGTATTTT	CSAGDRLRDTQYF
TRBJ1-5	.	.	TRBV19	TGTGCCAGTAGTATTTATCAAAGCAATCAGCCCCAGCATTTT	CASSIYQSNQPQHF
TRBJ1-5	few	TRBD1	TRBV28	TGTGCCAGCAGTCGGAACACAGGGGGCTGGAATCAGCCCCAGCATTTT	CASSRNTGGWNQPQHF
TRBJ1-6	few	.	TRBV5-1	TGCGCCAGCAGCTTGGGGTCAATAGGTAATTCACCCCTCCACTTT	CASSLGSIGNSPLHF
TRBJ2-1	many	TRBD2	TRBV11-1	TGTGCCAGCAGCTCTAACGATAGGACTAGCGGGAGTTACAATGAGCAGTTCTTC	CASSSNDRTSGSYNEQFF
TRBJ2-4	.	.	TRBV4-1	TGCGCCAGCAGCAAGGAAAGAGCCAAAAACATTCAGTACTTC	CASSKERAKNIQYF
TRBJ2-7	few	TRBD2	TRBV3-1	TGTGCCAGCAGTCAAGCGGGAGGGGCCTACGAGCAGTACTTC	CASSQAGGAYEQYF
TRBJ2-3	.	.	TRBV5-1	TGCGCCAGCAGCAATACCCTCCCCCCGGAGACGCAGTATTTT	CASSNTLPPETQYF
TRBJ2-1	many	.	TRBV5-1	TGCGCCAGCAGCTTGATGTCTAGCAGCACCTACAATGAGCAGTTCTTC	CASSLMSSSTYNEQFF
TRBJ1-2	once	TRBD1	TRBV15	TGTGCCACCAGCAGGGACAGGGGCAGGAGCTACACCTTC	CATSRDRGRSYTF
TRBJ2-2	.	.	TRBV7-9	TGTGCCAGCAGCCAACCAAGGGGGGCCGATCTTTTT	CASSQPRGADLF
TRBJ2-2	many	TRBD1	TRBV29-1	TGCAGCGTTGGGGACAGGGGCTTCACCGGGGAGCTGTTTTTT	CSVGDRGFTGELFF
TRBJ2-7	many	.	TRBV4-3	TGCGCCAGCAGCCAAGGGGCGGCGGGGAACTCCTACGAGCAGTACTTC	CASSQGAAGNSYEQYF
TRBJ2-6	.	TRBD2	TRBV6-2/TRBV6-3	TGTGCCAGCAGTTACAAGAAGCGGGGGTATGGGGCCAACGTCCTGACTTTC	CASSYKKRGYGANVLTF
TRBJ1-1	.	.	TRBV20-1	TGCAGTGCTAGAGATCCAGAGAACACTGAAGCTTTCTTT	CSARDPENTEAFF
TRBJ1-1	.	.	TRBV9	TGTGGCAGCAGCGGGGAGCCGAACACTGAAGCTTTCTTT	CGSSGEPNTEAFF
TRBJ2-3	many	TRBD2	TRBV20-1	TGCAGTGCTACATCAGGACTAGCGGGAGATTCAGATACGCAGTATTTT	CSATSGLAGDSDTQYF
TRBJ2-3	.	TRBD2	TRBV20-1	TGCAGTGCTAGTTATAGAGCGGGGGGGCAGGGTGGCACAGATACGCAGTATTTT	CSASYRAGGQGGTDTQYF
TRBJ2-1	few	TRBD2	TRBV15	TGTGCCACCAGCAGAGGAATTGCTAGCGGGAGGCGTAATGAGCAGTTCTTC	CATSRGIASGRRNEQFF
TRBJ2-6	few	.	TRBV5-1	TGCGCCAGCAGCTTGGTAGGGGTCTCTGGGGCCAACGTCCTGACTTTC	CASSLVGVSGANVLTF
TRBJ2-1	.	.	TRBV27	TGTGCCAGCAGTTTATTTGACCGTCCCTGGGATGAGCAGTTCTTC	CASSLFDRPWDEQFF
TRBJ2-2	.	.	TRBV6-6	TGTGCCAGCTTGGTCGGGACCGGGGAGCTGTTTTTT	CASLVGTGELFF
TRBJ2-3	.	.	TRBV24-1	TGTGCCACCAGTGACCCAGGGGGCACAGATACGCAGTATTTT	CATSDPGGTDTQYF
TRBJ2-5	many	.	TRBV12-3/TRBV12-4	TGTGCCAGCAGCCCCGAGGACCATCAAGAGACCCAGTACTTC	CASSPEDHQETQYF
TRBJ2-3	.	.	TRBV4-1	TGCGCCAGCAGCCAAGATGGGCGGGCGACAGATACGCAGTATTTT	CASSQDGRATDTQYF
TRBJ2-7	.	TRBD2	TRBV27	TGTGCCAGCAGGTTGCGAGGGAGGGCGTCCTACGAGCAGTACTTC	CASRLRGRASYEQYF
TRBJ1-5	many	.	TRBV2	TGTGCCAGCAGTGATTCCCAGGGTGGCAATCAGCCCCAGCATTTT	CASSDSQGGNQPQHF
TRBJ2-1	.	TRBD2	TRBV7-2	TGTGCCAGCAGCTTAGCGAGGACTAGCGGCTACAATGAGCAGTTCTTC	CASSLARTSGYNEQFF
TRBJ2-1	few	.	TRBV10-3	TGTGCCATCAGTGAGTCGATCTCCTACAATGAGCAGTTCTTC	CAISESISYNEQFF
TRBJ2-2	.	TRBD2	TRBV5-1	TGCGCCAGCAGCTTGGCCGGACTAGCGGGAGCGTGGACCGGGGAGCTGTTTTTT	CASSLAGLAGAWTGELFF
TRBJ2-7	.	.	TRBV12-3/TRBV12-4	TGTGCCAGCAGTCCGCGAACGCGAGTACGAGACGGGATCGAGCAGTACTTC	CASSPRTRVRDGIEQYF
TRBJ1-1	few	TRBD1	TRBV20-1	TGCAGTGCCAGACAGGGGGAACCGCAGAACACTGAAGCTTTCTTT	CSARQGEPQNTEAFF
TRBJ2-1	few	TRBD2	TRBV4-3	TGCGCCAGCAGCCAAGGGCCGGGACTAGCGGGAGTTGGAATATACAATGAGCAGTTCTTC	CASSQGPGLAGVGIYNEQFF
TRBJ1-2	.	TRBD1	TRBV28	TGTGCCAGCAGTTTGAGTGCGGCAGGGGGCGATAGGGATGGCTACACCTTC	CASSLSAAGGDRDGYTF
TRBJ2-7	few	TRBD2	TRBV5-6	TGTGCCAGCAGCCCCCTTAGCGGGAGCTCCTACGAGCAGTACTTC	CASSPLSGSSYEQYF
TRBJ1-1	.	.	TRBV15	TGTGCCACCAGCAGAGTGAACACTGAAGCTTTCTTT	CATSRVNTEAFF
TRBJ2-7	.	.	TRBV18	TGTGCCAGCTCGACCCTACAGGGTTATCTCGAGCAGTACTTC	CASSTLQGYLEQYF
TRBJ2-7	many	.	TRBV5-1	TGCGCCAGCAGCTTGGGTGACAGGTCGCTGAACGAGCAGTACTTC	CASSLGDRSLNEQYF
TRBJ2-1	few	TRBD2	TRBV5-6	TGTGCCAGCAGCCACGGACTAGCTAACAATGAGCAGTTCTTC	CASSHGLANNEQFF
TRBJ2-5	few	.	TRBV27	TGTGCCAGCAGTTTAAGTATAGCTAATCAAGAGACCCAGTACTTC	CASSLSIANQETQYF
TRBJ2-7	many	TRBD2	TRBV12-3/TRBV12-4	TGTGCCAGCAGTCTCGCGGGACTAGCAAGGAACTACGAGCAGTACTTC	CASSLAGLARNYEQYF
TRBJ2-3	few	TRBD2	TRBV5-1	TGCGCCAGCAGCTTGGGACTAGCGGGGGACCGCACAGATACGCAGTATTTT	CASSLGLAGDRTDTQYF
TRBJ1-4	once	.	TRBV15	TGTGCCACCAGTGGGGCTTCTAATGAAAAACTGTTTTTT	CATSGASNEKLFF
TRBJ2-3	.	.	TRBV20-1	TGCAGTGCTCATCACGTCCCCTATGGCCGCACAGATACGCAGTATTTT	CSAHHVPYGRTDTQYF
TRBJ2-7	once	TRBD2	TRBV5-5	TGTGCCAGCAGCTCACTAGCGGGGGCCCTCTACGAGCAGTACTTC	CASSSLAGALYEQYF
TRBJ2-1	.	TRBD2	TRBV6-2/TRBV6-3	TGTGCCAGCGGACCGGGACTAGCCTCCTACAATGAGCAGTTCTTC	CASGPGLASYNEQFF
TRBJ2-7	few	.	TRBV11-1	TGTGCCAGCAGCTTAGGGGGTGTGGACGAGCAGTACTTC	CASSLGGVDEQYF
TRBJ1-6	few	.	TRBV7-2	TGTGCCAGCAGAAAAGACAGATACTATAATTCACCCCTCCACTTT	CASRKDRYYNSPLHF
TRBJ1-3	.	TRBD1	TRBV5-1	TGCGCCAGCAGCCCTACTACAGGGGAGACCTCTGGAAACACCATATATTTT	CASSPTTGETSGNTIYF
TRBJ2-3	.	TRBD2	TRBV11-2	TGTGCCAGCAGCCCTAGCGGGAGTGTAGATACGCAGTATTTT	CASSPSGSVDTQYF
TRBJ2-1	few	TRBD2	TRBV24-1	TGTGCCATCAGTAGCGGGAGGGCTTACAATGAGCAGTTCTTC	CAISSGRAYNEQFF
TRBJ1-1	.	.	TRBV20-1	TGCAGTGCTACACGAGGGGACCTGAACACTGAAGCTTTCTTT	CSATRGDLNTEAFF